Shown below are 26 T cell receptor beta chains from a single sample sequenced in a study of post-analysis software for immune sequencing data. Study-wide findings and caveats: Patients showed TRBV5-6, TRBV5-1 and TRBV20-1 among 4 or 5 TRBV segments more frequent than in controls.

Unique molecular identifiers were carried by the TCR beta cDNA libraries. MiXCR, applied by TCRdb to the PCR reads, yields one record per CDR3 protein. This table has about 810,000 distinct CDR3 sequences, about 53% appearing once. What these receptors recognize is not known. What was sequenced was blood. The receptors come from a girl aged 5-17 years with multiple sclerosis.

The chain is built from TRBV7-9 and TRBJ1-4; TRBD1 matches 7 bases. The trim removed 8 bases at V and 7 bases at J, leaving 10 bases unmatched. CDR1 is SEHNR, CDR2 FQNEAQ, per germline (reference sequence). The CDR3 has 14 amino acids. The CDR3 here is CASGLQGEFEKLFF. The CDR3 DNA follows: TGTGCCAGCGGGCTCCAGGGGGAGTTTGAAAAACTGTTTTTT.

This clonotype was observed a few times. The chain is built from TRBV6-6 and TRBJ2-4, with D possibly TRBD1 on 7 matching bases. The J call could be wrong; TRBJ2-7 is a better fit for the DNA end. CDR1 is MNHNY, CDR2 SVGAGI, per germline (reference sequence). The CDR3 consists of 14 residues. For the CDR3, the DNA is TGTGCTAGTCAAGCAGGGGGGCGCGTCCACGAGCAGTACTTC. Its protein is CASQAGGRVHEQYF.

The chain employs TRBV5-1 and TRBJ2-3; no definite D call. CDR3 size: 14 residues. CDR1 and CDR2 from the germline V gene are SGHRS and YFSETQ. V was trimmed by 0 bases and J by 2 bases, leaving 7 bases between them. The CDR3 sequence: CASSLDGNTDTQYF. As DNA, the CDR3 is TGCGCCAGCAGCTTGGACGGAAACACAGATACGCAGTATTTT.

The DNA of the CDR3 is TGTGCCAGCAGTTCCCTTATGGGAGGGACTGGGAACTATGGCTACACCTTC. Its protein is CASSSLMGGTGNYGYTF. The rearrangement joins TRBV12-3 or TRBV12-4 to TRBJ1-2; TRBD1 might be the D (5 bases). V shed 4 bases and J shed 2 bases, with 20 bases lying between them. This CDR3 comprises 17 residues.

The rearrangement uses TRBV27 and TRBJ2-3; TRBD1 matches 7 bases. From germline, CDR1 is MNHEY and CDR2 SMNVEV (reference sequence). The CDR3 contains 16 residues. Trimming took 4 bases from V and 0 from J; bases not matched to a gene: 7. The CDR3 sequence is CASSYHDRVSTDTQYF. The CDR3 DNA reads TGTGCCAGCAGTTATCATGACAGGGTCAGCACAGATACGCAGTATTTT.

This clonotype was detected only a few times. This chain joins TRBV7-9 and TRBJ2-5, with D possibly being TRBD2 (5 bases). Judging by the DNA end, TRBJ2-4 fits better; the J call may be wrong. Germline V lookup: CDR1 SEHNR, CDR2 FQNEAQ (reference sequence). This CDR3 is 13 amino acids long. The chain's CDR3 is CASSSRVSGIQYF. The DNA for the CDR3 is TGTGCCAGCAGCTCCCGCGTGAGCGGCATTCAGTACTTC.

This chain joins TRBV4-1 and TRBJ2-5, with D possibly matching TRBD2 (5 bases). The J call could be wrong; TRBJ2-7 is a better fit for the DNA end. The CDR3 covers 16 residues. Germline-derived CDR1 and CDR2 are MGHRA and YSYEKL. The CDR3 DNA is TGCGCCAGCAGCCAAGCCGGGCTAGCAGGTATCAACGAGCAGTACTTC. Its protein product is CASSQAGLAGINEQYF.

This clonotype appeared once. The chain combines TRBV27 with TRBJ1-2; D call uncertain. The CDR3 runs to 13 residues. Germline V CDR1 and CDR2: MNHEY, SMNVEV (reference sequence). Trimming took off 0 bases at V and 4 bases at J, with 6 bases between the two ends. The DNA of the CDR3 is TGTGCCAGCAGTTTATCCTCCGGCTATGGCTACACCTTC. Translating gives CASSLSSGYGYTF.

The rearrangement uses TRBV20-1 and TRBJ2-3; D is perhaps TRBD1 or TRBD2 (6 bases each). CDR1 is DFQATT and CDR2 is SNEGSKA in the germline V gene (reference sequence). The CDR3 totals 13 residues. V was trimmed by 4 bases and J by 6 bases, leaving 14 bases between them. The CDR3: CSAILPGADTQYF. DNA of the CDR3: TGCAGTGCTATTCTCCCGGGGGCGGATACGCAGTATTTT.

This clonotype has a handful of counts. The J gene is TRBJ2-7, the V gene TRBV20-1; D is perhaps TRBD2 (5 bases). Germline lookup yields CDR1 DFQATT and CDR2 SNEGSKA (reference sequence). Between the trimmed V and J ends, which lost 7 bases and 0 bases, there was a span of 22 bases. This CDR3 spans 16 amino acids. The CDR3 DNA sequence: TGCAGTGGCACGGAGACGAGCGGAGAGATCTCCTACGAGCAGTACTTC. Translation gives CSGTETSGEISYEQYF.

V usage is TRBV20-1 and J usage is TRBJ2-5; D gene unclear. The end of the DNA fits TRBJ2-7 better, so the J call may be wrong. CDR3 length: 12 residues. From germline, CDR1 is DFQATT and CDR2 SNEGSKA (reference sequence). CDR3 nucleotides: TGCAGTGCTATACCAGAAAACTACGAGCAGTACTTC. Translated, it gives CSAIPENYEQYF.

The chain couples TRBV5-6 to TRBJ2-3; TRBD2 is a possible D gene (5 bases). The ends were cut back, 7 bases at V and 3 bases at J, with 18 bases in the middle. Germline CDR1 is SGHDT and CDR2 is YYEEEE. The CDR3 consists of 15 residues. The CDR3 DNA sequence: TGTGCCAGCCTGACTTTTGCGGGCTGGACAGATACGCAGTATTTT. This gives the protein CASLTFAGWTDTQYF. Based on the CDR3 plus reference TRBV5-6 and TRBJ2-3, the full variable domain is DAGVTQSPTHLIKTRGQQVTLRCSPKSGHDTVSWYQQALGQGPQFIFQYYEEEERQRGNFPDRFSGHQFPNYSSELNVNALLLGDSALYLCASLTFAGWTDTQYFGPGTRLTVL.

This rearrangement joins TRBV2 to TRBJ1-6, with 7 bases fitting TRBD1. This CDR3 region has 15 residues. With 6 bases clipped from V and 7 bases from J, the junction kept 9 bases outside the gene matches. Germline lookup yields CDR1 SNHLY and CDR2 FYNNEI. CDR3 DNA sequence: TGTGCCAGCAGATCGGGACAGTTCCTAAATTCACCCCTCCACTTT. This sequence encodes CASRSGQFLNSPLHF.

In this sample, this clonotype turned up a few times. V usage is TRBV5-6 and J usage is TRBJ2-3; no clear D gene. The CDR3 totals 11 residues. V was shortened by 4 bases and J by 3 bases, with 3 bases between the two germline ends. Germline V gives CDR1 SGHDT, CDR2 YYEEEE. CDR3 nucleotide sequence: TGTGCCAGCAGCAAGACAGATACGCAGTATTTT. This encodes CASSKTDTQYF.

V usage is TRBV7-3 and J usage is TRBJ2-5; weak D call: TRBD1 (5 bases). The CDR3 has 13 amino acids. Germline loops: CDR1 SGHTA, CDR2 FQGTGA. With 2 bases removed from V and 4 bases from J, the gap between germline ends came to 8 bases. CDR3 coding DNA: TGTGCCAGCAGCTTAGGGGCCTCAGAGACCCAGTACTTC. It translates to CASSLGASETQYF.

The chain links TRBV6-4 to TRBJ2-1; TRBD2 agrees at 9 bases. The CDR3 spans 15 residues. V lost 3 bases and J lost 4; bases outside the gene matches: 4. Germline V lookup: CDR1 MRHNA, CDR2 SNTAGT. In DNA, the CDR3 is TGTGCCAGCAGTGAGATAGCGGGGGAGTACAATGAGCAGTTCTTC. Translated, it gives CASSEIAGEYNEQFF.

A remark on this clonotype: The junction departs from the called germline gene at one end, perhaps through a read error. The rearrangement links TRBV20-1 to TRBJ1-5; D unresolved. CDR3 length equals 17 residues. Per the germline V gene, CDR1 is DFQATT and CDR2 is SNEGSKA (reference sequence). The CDR3 DNA sequence: TGCAGTGCTAGAGGGGCAGGTTCCCCCCTTAGCAATCAACCCCAGCATTTT. Its translation is CSARGAGSPLSNQPQHF.

The chain employs TRBV5-1 and TRBJ1-1; D is perhaps TRBD1 (5 bases). The germline V and J ends were trimmed by 4 bases and 5 bases, with 12 bases remaining between them. This CDR3 is built from 13 residues. The germline V gene encodes CDR1 SGHRS and CDR2 YFSETQ. The CDR3 DNA sequence: TGCGCCAGCAGCGTACTTGGGGGGACTGAAGCTTTCTTT. Translated, it gives CASSVLGGTEAFF.

This chain's CDR3 is CASSEESGTGNTIYF. The DNA for the CDR3 is TGTGCCAGCAGTGAAGAGTCAGGGACTGGAAACACCATATATTTT. The rearrangement joins TRBV6-1 to TRBJ1-3, with D possibly TRBD1 on 5 matching bases. This CDR3 contains 15 residues. Germline CDR1 reads MNHNS; CDR2 reads SASEGT. V lost 1 base to trimming and J lost 2 bases, with 9 bases between them.

The J gene is TRBJ2-1, the V gene TRBV6-1, with 8 bases identical to TRBD2. The CDR3 has 14 amino acids. J was trimmed by 4 bases and V by 7 bases; bases with no gene match: 6. Germline V lookup: CDR1 MNHNS, CDR2 SASEGT. The CDR3: CASMEVAGYNEQFF. CDR3 coding DNA: TGTGCCAGCATGGAAGTAGCGGGGTACAATGAGCAGTTCTTC.

This chain uses TRBV7-2 with TRBJ1-2, with 10 bases identical to TRBD1. Germline CDR1 reads SGHTA; CDR2 reads FQGNSA. V gave up 1 base and J gave up 8 bases; unmatched junction bases: 10. The CDR3 has 16 residues. DNA of the CDR3: TGTGCCAGCAGCTTAGGGGGGTTGACAGGGGGCGAAGGCTACACCTTC. Translated, it gives CASSLGGLTGGEGYTF. Based on the CDR3 plus reference TRBV7-2 and TRBJ1-2, the full variable domain is GAGVSQSPSNKVTEKGKDVELRCDPISGHTALYWYRQSLGQGLEFLIYFQGNSAPDKSGLPSDRFSAERTGGSVSTLTIQRTQQEDSAVYLCASSLGGLTGGEGYTFGSGTRLTVV.

The V and J genes are TRBV20-1 and TRBJ2-5; D may be TRBD2 (6 bases). Germline CDR1 reads DFQATT; CDR2 reads SNEGSKA (reference sequence). The CDR3 is made up of 15 amino acids. Trimming took 2 bases from V and 0 from J, leaving 13 bases between them. The CDR3 sequence is CSARTRERYQETQYF. The CDR3 nucleotides are TGCAGTGCTAGAACCCGGGAGAGATACCAAGAGACCCAGTACTTC.

This clonotype was counted between two and nine times. The chain recombines TRBV20-1 with TRBJ2-5; 8 bases align to TRBD1. J gave up 4 bases and V 4 bases, and 11 bases lay outside the gene matches. The CDR3 is 15 amino acids. The germline V gene encodes CDR1 DFQATT and CDR2 SNEGSKA (reference sequence). The CDR3 protein is CSATPQTGEPETQYF. CDR3 sequence (DNA): TGCAGTGCTACCCCTCAGACAGGGGAACCAGAGACCCAGTACTTC.

This clonotype was found a few times. The CDR3 spells CASSFPPFLAKNIQYF. Written as DNA, the CDR3 is TGTGCCAGCAGCTTTCCCCCCTTCCTAGCCAAAAACATTCAGTACTTC. The chain links TRBV5-5 to TRBJ2-4; unclear D gene. The germline V and J ends were trimmed by 2 bases and 0 bases, with 12 bases remaining between them. Germline values: CDR1 SGHKS, CDR2 YYEKEE (reference sequence). This CDR3 spans 16 amino acids. The full variable domain, completed using reference TRBV5-5 and TRBJ2-4, is DAGVTQSPTHLIKTRGQQVTLRCSPISGHKSVSWYQQVLGQGPQFIFQYYEKEERGRGNFPDRFSARQFPNYSSELNVNALLLGDSALYLCASSFPPFLAKNIQYFGAGTRLSVL.

This chain uses TRBV2 with TRBJ2-1; no firm D call. CDR3 length: 14 amino acids. Looked up from germline, CDR1 is SNHLY and CDR2 is FYNNEI. The germline V and J ends were trimmed by 8 bases and 5 bases, with 16 bases remaining between them. The CDR3 here is CASRTQVRNNEQFF. The CDR3 nucleotides are TGTGCCAGCCGGACGCAGGTGCGGAACAATGAGCAGTTCTTC. Filled out from reference TRBV2 and TRBJ2-1, the complete variable domain reads EPEVTQTPSHQVTQMGQEVILRCVPISNHLYFYWYRQILGQKVEFLVSFYNNEISEKSEIFDDQFSVERPDGSNFTLKIRSTKLEDSAMYFCASRTQVRNNEQFFGPGTRLTVL.

This clonotype has a handful of counts. This sequence joins TRBV20-1 and TRBJ2-4; 12 bases are a match to TRBD2. Trimming cost V 0 bases and J 7 bases; bases outside gene matches: 4. CDR3 size: 15 residues. Germline loops: CDR1 DFQATT, CDR2 SNEGSKA (reference sequence). The CDR3 loop is CSARERTSGRNIQYF. Written as DNA, the CDR3 is TGCAGTGCTAGAGAAAGAACTAGCGGGAGGAACATTCAGTACTTC.